These 30 T cell receptor beta chains share one sample of origin, sequenced in a study of T cell clonotyping in hematopoietic cell transplantation. The assay was immunoSEQ multiplex PCR, and TCRdb's table has in-frame clones only and misses some. The sample records fewer than 50,000 clones, roughly 94% being singletons. Sequencing was carried out using peripheral blood mononuclear cells. The receptors derive from a woman aged 50 to 60 in good health. Some clones in this sample may be carry-over from other donors' samples.

Only one count was recorded for this clone. This rearrangement joins TRBV27 to TRBJ2-6; no clear D. Trimming removed 6 bases at V and 4 bases at J, with 10 bases between. The CDR3 has 14 residues. The germline gives CDR1 MNHEY, CDR2 SMNVEV (reference sequence). The CDR3 DNA is TGTGCCAGCAGCTTCTATGGCGGGGCCAACGTCCTGACTTTC. As protein: CASSFYGGANVLTF.

In this sample, this clone turned up a few times. The rearrangement uses TRBV11-3 and TRBJ2-2; tentatively, D is TRBD1 (5 bases). This CDR3 spans 13 amino acids. The V end was cut by 5 bases, the J end by 7 bases, with 11 bases between. CDR1 is SGHNT, CDR2 YENEEA, per germline. CDR3 bases: TGTGCCAGCAGCCCCAGGGCCGGCGGGGAGCTGTTTTTT. As protein: CASSPRAGGELFF.

The chain is built from TRBV29-1 and TRBJ1-1, with 8 bases lining up with TRBD1. CDR3 size: 12 residues. Trimming at V came to 6 bases and at J to 6 bases, leaving 6 bases not matched to a gene. Germline CDR1 SQVTM, CDR2 ANQGSEA. CDR3 sequence: CSVADRVAEAFF. The CDR3 nucleotides read TGCAGCGTCGCGGACAGGGTGGCTGAAGCTTTCTTT.

CDR3 in amino acids: CASSRAGVGTEAFF. DNA for the CDR3: TGTGCCAGCAGTCGTGCGGGGGTAGGGACTGAAGCTTTCTTT. This chain joins TRBV28 and TRBJ1-1, with a weak D call TRBD1 (5 bases). The V and J ends lost 5 bases and 5 bases respectively, with 15 bases between them. Germline lookup yields CDR1 MDHEN and CDR2 SYDVKM. This CDR3 is built from 14 residues.

CDR3 residues: CASSIMDGPYEQYF. The CDR3 DNA sequence: TGTGCCAGTAGTATAATGGACGGACCCTACGAGCAGTACTTC. The rearrangement uses TRBV19 and TRBJ2-7; D is uncertain. The CDR3 has 14 residues. From germline, CDR1 is LNHDA and CDR2 SQIVND (reference sequence). Trimming removed 2 bases at V and 2 bases at J, with 10 bases between.

The chain uses TRBV7-2 and TRBJ2-5, with D perhaps being TRBD1 or TRBD2 (5 bases each). From germline, CDR1 is SGHTA and CDR2 FQGNSA. The CDR3 covers 14 residues. V lost 6 bases, J lost 5 bases, and 16 bases lay in between. The DNA of the CDR3 is TGTGCCAGCAGGTTACCACAGGAGGTCGAGACCCAGTACTTC. It specifies CASRLPQEVETQYF.

The rearrangement uses TRBV7-8 and TRBJ1-1; 11 nucleotides agree with TRBD1. Germline V gene sequence: CDR1 SGHVS, CDR2 FQNEAQ. The CDR3 is made up of 15 amino acids. Losses at the gene ends were 4 bases for V and 5 bases for J; bases not matched to a gene: 6. The CDR3: CASSWAGTGGTEAFF. The CDR3 DNA follows: TGTGCCAGCAGCTGGGCCGGGACAGGGGGGACTGAAGCTTTCTTT.

The rearrangement uses TRBV29-1 and TRBJ1-1; D remains unclear. V was clipped by 5 bases and J by 0 bases, with 7 bases between them. CDR3 length equals 12 residues. Germline values: CDR1 SQVTM, CDR2 ANQGSEA. Here the CDR3 DNA reads TGCAGCGTTAGGACGGTGAACACTGAAGCTTTCTTT. It specifies CSVRTVNTEAFF.

The chain employs TRBV30 and TRBJ2-7; D gene uncertain. From germline, CDR1 is GTSNPN and CDR2 SVGIG (reference sequence). There are 13 residues in the CDR3. V shed 2 bases and J shed 6 bases, with 14 bases lying between them. CDR3 in amino acids: CAWSSVGRREQYF. As DNA, the CDR3 is TGTGCCTGGAGTTCCGTTGGACGTCGCGAGCAGTACTTC.

The J gene is TRBJ2-7, the V gene TRBV5-6; the D call may be TRBD1 or TRBD2 (6 bases each). The CDR3 has 14 residues. Deletions cut 0 bases from V and 3 bases from J, with 10 bases between. Per germline, CDR1 SGHDT and CDR2 YYEEEE. The CDR3 reads CASSLVGGYYEQYF. For the CDR3, the DNA is TGTGCCAGCAGCTTGGTAGGGGGGTACTACGAGCAGTACTTC.

The CDR3: CASSLDRVNSPLHF. The CDR3 coding sequence is TGCGCCAGCAGCTTGGACAGGGTGAATTCACCCCTCCACTTT. This chain joins TRBV5-1 and TRBJ1-6, with D possibly TRBD1 on 6 matching bases. Trimming pared 0 bases from V and 7 bases from J, leaving 8 bases between. Looked up from germline, CDR1 is SGHRS and CDR2 is YFSETQ. The CDR3 length is 14 residues.

The chain employs TRBV19 and TRBJ1-4, with unresolved D. Germline V lookup: CDR1 LNHDA, CDR2 SQIVND (reference sequence). Trimming pared 0 bases from V and 7 bases from J, leaving 18 bases between. This CDR3 is 17 amino acids long. The CDR3 loop is CASSIDALLGLGEKLFF. CDR3 nucleotides: TGTGCCAGTAGTATAGACGCCCTACTCGGTCTCGGTGAAAAACTGTTTTTT. The full variable domain, in which reference TRBV19 and TRBJ1-4 provide the parts outside the CDR3, is DGGITQSPKYLFRKEGQNVTLSCEQNLNHDAMYWYRQDPGQGLRLIYYSQIVNDFQKGDIAEGYSVSREKKESFPLTVTSAQKNPTAFYLCASSIDALLGLGEKLFFGSGTQLSVL.

This rearrangement joins TRBV15 to TRBJ1-1; D is uncertain. V gave up 3 bases and J gave up 2 bases, with 7 bases separating them. The germline V gene has CDR1 LNHNV and CDR2 YYDKDF (reference sequence). The CDR3 contains 13 residues. The CDR3 is CATSRGLNTEAFF. DNA for the CDR3: TGTGCCACCAGCAGGGGCCTCAACACTGAAGCTTTCTTT.

A few counts support this clone. V usage is TRBV18 and J usage is TRBJ2-5, with D possibly matching TRBD1 (5 bases). The germline V and J ends were trimmed by 2 bases and 2 bases, with 9 bases remaining between them. Germline CDR1 KGHSH, CDR2 LQKENI. The CDR3 runs to 14 residues. The CDR3 sequence: CASSPGARQETQYF. CDR3 DNA sequence: TGTGCCAGCTCACCAGGGGCCAGACAAGAGACCCAGTACTTC.

This chain connects TRBV7-2 to TRBJ2-7; 10 bases align to TRBD2. The CDR3 length is 15 residues. V gave up 4 bases and J gave up 2 bases; unmatched junction bases: 5. CDR1 and CDR2 from the germline V gene are SGHTA and FQGNSA. CDR3 in amino acids: CASSSSGGDTYEQYF. CDR3 nucleotide sequence: TGTGCCAGCAGCTCAAGCGGGGGGGATACCTACGAGCAGTACTTC. Combining the CDR3 with reference TRBV7-2 and TRBJ2-7 gives the whole variable domain GAGVSQSPSNKVTEKGKDVELRCDPISGHTALYWYRQSLGQGLEFLIYFQGNSAPDKSGLPSDRFSAERTGGSVSTLTIQRTQQEDSAVYLCASSSSGGDTYEQYFGPGTRLTVT.

CDR3 bases: TGTGCCAGCAGCACTGAGGGGGCATCCGGAAACACCATATATTTT. Residues: CASSTEGASGNTIYF. The rearrangement joins TRBV6-5 to TRBJ1-3; 7 bases match TRBD1. In germline, CDR1 is MNHEY, CDR2 SVGAGI. The CDR3 has 15 residues. V lost 6 bases and J lost 4; bases outside the gene matches: 9.

The CDR3: CASSQGRYTGELFF. In DNA form, the CDR3 reads TGTGCCAGCAGCCAGGGACGGTACACCGGGGAGCTGTTTTTT. V and J are TRBV14 and TRBJ2-2, with D perhaps given as TRBD1 or TRBD2 (5 bases each). CDR3 size: 14 residues. Per germline, CDR1 SGHDN and CDR2 FVKESK. Trimming removed 3 bases at V and 3 bases at J, with 8 bases between.

The V gene is TRBV10-3, the J gene TRBJ1-2, with 7 bases matching TRBD1. The CDR3 length is 13 residues. Germline assignment: CDR1 ENHRY and CDR2 SYGVKD. The ends lost 4 bases at V and 7 bases at J; junction bases unmatched: 6. The DNA of the CDR3 is TGTGCCATCAGTGGGCAGGGGGAAGGTGGCTACACCTTC. As protein: CAISGQGEGGYTF.

The rearrangement joins TRBV6-5 to TRBJ1-2; 7 bases align to TRBD1. The junction had 5 bases not matched to a gene; V was cut back by 6 bases and J by 4 bases. CDR3 length: 13 residues. CDR1 is MNHEY and CDR2 is SVGAGI in the germline V gene. The CDR3 region has the DNA TGTGCCAGCAGCCTGAGACAGGGCTATGGCTACACCTTC. Its protein is CASSLRQGYGYTF.

This clone has just one count. Other DNA variants within this sample encode the same CDR3. The chain combines TRBV5-1 with TRBJ1-2; a weak D match, TRBD1 (5 bases). V was cut by 0 bases and J by 8 bases, with 11 bases left in between. The length of the CDR3 is 13 residues. Per the germline V gene, CDR1 is SGHRS and CDR2 is YFSETQ. CDR3 nucleotides: TGCGCCAGCAGCTTGGGGGGCTCGGGAGGCTACACCTTC. Translated, it gives CASSLGGSGGYTF.

V is TRBV7-3 and J is TRBJ1-1, with D unclear. CDR1 SGHTA and CDR2 FQGTGA come from the germline V gene. The CDR3 is made up of 15 amino acids. V lost 2 bases, J lost 1 base, and 11 bases lay in between. The CDR3 loop is CASSLAPTKNTEAFF. In DNA form, the CDR3 reads TGTGCCAGCAGCTTAGCCCCCACAAAGAACACTGAAGCTTTCTTT. The whole variable domain, remainder taken from reference TRBV7-3 and TRBJ1-1, is GAGVSQTPSNKVTEKGKYVELRCDPISGHTALYWYRQSLGQGPEFLIYFQGTGAADDSGLPNDRFFAVRPEGSVSTLKIQRTERGDSAVYLCASSLAPTKNTEAFFGQGTRLTVV.

The V and J genes are TRBV29-1 and TRBJ2-1, with D unclear. CDR1 is SQVTM, CDR2 ANQGSEA, per germline. CDR3 length: 10 amino acids. The V and J ends lost 6 bases and 9 bases respectively, with 9 bases between them. The CDR3 spells CSVPGPEQFF. The CDR3 bases are TGCAGCGTCCCGGGCCCTGAGCAGTTCTTC.

This chain uses TRBV27 with TRBJ2-7; weak D call: TRBD1 (5 bases). Germline CDR1 MNHEY, CDR2 SMNVEV (reference sequence). V lost 5 bases and J 5 bases, leaving 19 bases between the germline ends. This CDR3 spans 15 amino acids. The CDR3 loop reads CASSPQRTRGNEQYF. The CDR3 region has the DNA TGTGCCAGCAGTCCCCAAAGGACAAGAGGTAACGAGCAGTACTTC.

The chain couples TRBV7-3 to TRBJ2-1; 12 bases fit TRBD2. V trimming: 6 bases; J trimming: 8 bases; junction bases outside the gene matches: 5. The CDR3 length is 14 residues. Germline CDR1 SGHTA, CDR2 FQGTGA. The CDR3 protein is CASSTSGGIDEQFF. The CDR3 DNA reads TGTGCCAGCAGTACTAGCGGGGGGATTGATGAGCAGTTCTTC. The whole variable domain, remainder taken from reference TRBV7-3 and TRBJ2-1, is GAGVSQTPSNKVTEKGKYVELRCDPISGHTALYWYRQSLGQGPEFLIYFQGTGAADDSGLPNDRFFAVRPEGSVSTLKIQRTERGDSAVYLCASSTSGGIDEQFFGPGTRLTVL.

The J gene is TRBJ1-5, the V gene TRBV28; D is perhaps TRBD1 (6 bases). V was clipped by 6 bases and J by 6 bases, with 15 bases between them. In germline, CDR1 is MDHEN, CDR2 SYDVKM. This CDR3 is built from 14 residues. In nucleotides, the CDR3 is TGTGCCAGCAGCCTAGGGGGGTTAGGTCAGCCCCAGCATTTT. Protein sequence: CASSLGGLGQPQHF.

CDR3 DNA sequence: TGCGCCAGCAGCGTGGCGGGTGACGCCGAGACCCAGTACTTC. Translated: CASSVAGDAETQYF. The chain carries TRBV5-1 and TRBJ2-5; D might be TRBD2 (5 bases). The CDR3 contains 14 residues. V was pared by 4 bases and J by 5 bases, with 15 bases between. Germline CDR1 and CDR2: SGHRS and YFSETQ.

This clone was picked up one time. The chain employs TRBV15 and TRBJ2-3, with D perhaps matching TRBD2 (5 bases). This CDR3 is 15 amino acids long. The germline gives CDR1 LNHNV, CDR2 YYDKDF (reference sequence). The V gene lost 11 bases and the J gene lost 4 bases, with 22 bases spanning the gap. CDR3 bases: TGTGCCTCAACGGTAGCCTCGGGGAATGCAGATACGCAGTATTTT. Residues: CASTVASGNADTQYF.

The chain is built from TRBV4-3 and TRBJ1-1; D unresolved. The length of the CDR3 is 14 residues. Germline lookup yields CDR1 LGHNA and CDR2 YSLEER. Trimming removed 0 bases at V and 3 bases at J, with 8 bases between. CDR3 in amino acids: CASSQDREDTEAFF. Here the CDR3 DNA reads TGCGCCAGCAGCCAAGATAGGGAGGACACTGAAGCTTTCTTT.

The chain employs TRBV19 and TRBJ2-1; D call uncertain. Trimming left V 0 bases short and J 4 bases short, with 13 bases between. The CDR3 spans 16 residues. Germline CDR1 is LNHDA and CDR2 is SQIVND (reference sequence). The CDR3 DNA sequence: TGTGCCAGTAGTATAGAGGGCTCGGGTACGTACAATGAGCAGTTCTTC. Translated: CASSIEGSGTYNEQFF.

The chain has TRBV5-1 and TRBJ2-7; D gene uncertain. V was trimmed by 2 bases and J by 4 bases, leaving 10 bases between them. CDR1 and CDR2 from the germline V gene are SGHRS and YFSETQ. The CDR3 runs 13 residues. The CDR3, as DNA: TGCGCCAGCAGCTTTAAGGAACCTTACGAGCAGTACTTC. It encodes CASSFKEPYEQYF.